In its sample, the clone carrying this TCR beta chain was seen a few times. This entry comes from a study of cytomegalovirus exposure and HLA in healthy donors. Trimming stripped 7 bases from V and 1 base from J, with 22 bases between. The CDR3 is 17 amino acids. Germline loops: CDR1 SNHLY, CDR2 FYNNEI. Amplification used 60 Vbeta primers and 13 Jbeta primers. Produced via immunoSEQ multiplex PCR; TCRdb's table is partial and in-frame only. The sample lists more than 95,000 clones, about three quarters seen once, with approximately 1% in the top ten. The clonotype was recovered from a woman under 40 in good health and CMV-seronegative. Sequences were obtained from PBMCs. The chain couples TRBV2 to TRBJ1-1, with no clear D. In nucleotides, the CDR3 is TGTGCCAGCACCTTTCCCACCACAGCGGCGGGGAACACTGAAGCTTTCTTT. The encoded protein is CASTFPTTAAGNTEAFF.